What follows are 29 T cell receptor beta chains derived from one specimen sequenced in a study of CD4 T cells in relation to SARS-CoV-2 and coronaviruses. The protocol was immunoSEQ multiplex PCR, while the TCRdb copy is restricted to in-frame clones and leaves out a portion. The sample holds 35,000 to 40,000 clones; 88% are singletons and the top ten take more than 7%. Sequencing was performed on memory CD4+ T cells from PBMCs. Receptors originate from an adult with COVID-19.

The V gene is TRBV3-1 (or the pseudogene TRBV3-2), the J gene TRBJ2-5; a weak D match, TRBD2 (5 bases). The V gene's germline CDR1 is LGHDT and CDR2 YNNKEL (reference sequence). This CDR3 comprises 11 residues. The V end lost 4 bases, the J end lost 13 bases, and 13 bases lay between the germline ends. CDR3 in DNA: TGTGCCAGCAGCCCCGGCGGGCCATCGTACTTC. Translation: CASSPGGPSYF.

The rearrangement joins TRBV18 to TRBJ2-5; D gene ambiguous. Trimming removed 0 bases at V and 2 bases at J, with 7 bases between. There are 14 residues in the CDR3. Per germline, CDR1 KGHSH and CDR2 LQKENI. CDR3 region: CASSPPRSQETQYF. CDR3 bases: TGTGCCAGCTCACCACCCAGGAGTCAAGAGACCCAGTACTTC.

The rearrangement joins TRBV5-8 to TRBJ2-3; D perhaps matches TRBD2 (5 bases). The V gene's germline CDR1 is SGHTS and CDR2 YDEGEE. Trimming stripped 5 bases from V and 0 bases from J, with 13 bases between. This CDR3 comprises 15 residues. CDR3 in amino acids: CASSPGISSTDTQYF. The CDR3 DNA sequence: TGTGCCAGCAGTCCGGGGATCTCTAGCACAGATACGCAGTATTTT.

This chain connects TRBV19 to TRBJ2-5; D unclear. V was trimmed by 5 bases and J by 1 base, leaving 8 bases between them. Germline V gives CDR1 LNHDA, CDR2 SQIVND (reference sequence). This CDR3 contains 13 residues. The CDR3 bases are TGTGCCAGTAGTGACCAGGCCCAAGAGACCCAGTACTTC. Translated: CASSDQAQETQYF.

The J gene is TRBJ2-2, the V gene TRBV5-4, with D tentatively TRBD2 (7 bases). Trimming removed 0 bases at V and 5 bases at J, with 14 bases between. Germline V gene sequence: CDR1 SGHNT, CDR2 YYREEE (reference sequence). The CDR3 runs to 16 residues. As DNA, the CDR3 is TGTGCCAGCAGCTTGGATGGCGGGGGCCGTACCGGGGAGCTGTTTTTT. It encodes CASSLDGGGRTGELFF.

The V gene is TRBV24-1, the J gene TRBJ2-1; D might be TRBD2 (7 bases). In germline, CDR1 is KGHDR, CDR2 SFDVKD. V was clipped by 9 bases and J by 8 bases, with 25 bases between them. CDR3 length equals 16 residues. CDR3 bases: TGTGCCACCGGCGGGAAACATAGGGGGGGAGGAGATGAGCAGTTCTTC. This encodes CATGGKHRGGGDEQFF.

The V gene is TRBV12-3 or TRBV12-4, the J gene TRBJ2-1; D assignment may be TRBD1 or TRBD2 (6 bases each). The CDR3 spans 13 residues. Trimming stripped 4 bases from V and 7 bases from J, with 11 bases between. As DNA, the CDR3 is TGTGCCAGCAGTTGGGGGGCGACGAATGAGCAGTTCTTC. As protein: CASSWGATNEQFF.

This chain uses TRBV9 with TRBJ2-5; a possible D gene is TRBD2 (6 bases). Trimming cost V 4 bases and J 4 bases, with 23 bases left between them. This CDR3 is built from 17 residues. Germline V CDR1 and CDR2: SGDLS, YYNGEE. The CDR3 here is CASSPLSRARGIETQYF. As DNA, the CDR3 is TGTGCCAGCAGCCCTTTGTCGCGGGCGCGGGGAATAGAGACCCAGTACTTC.

In its sample, this clone was seen a few times. V usage is TRBV11-2 and J usage is TRBJ1-6; no definite D call. Trimming stripped 1 base from V and 0 bases from J, with 16 bases between. The CDR3 length is 19 residues. The germline CDR1 and CDR2 sequences are SGHAT and FQNNGV. The CDR3 loop is CASSLVTDPWGSYNSPLHF. Written as DNA, the CDR3 is TGTGCCAGCAGCTTAGTTACAGATCCATGGGGCTCCTATAATTCACCCCTCCACTTT. Using reference TRBV11-2 and TRBJ1-6 for the parts outside the CDR3, the full variable domain is EAGVAQSPRYKIIEKRQSVAFWCNPISGHATLYWYQQILGQGPKLLIQFQNNGVVDDSQLPKDRFSAERLKGVDSTLKIQPAKLEDSAVYLCASSLVTDPWGSYNSPLHFGNGTRLTVT.

This chain uses TRBV6-5 with TRBJ2-2, with D unresolved. Trimming removed 6 bases at V and 4 bases at J, with 9 bases between. Germline V lookup: CDR1 MNHEY, CDR2 SVGAGI. The CDR3 spans 13 residues. This CDR3 reads CASRGVGTGELFF. The CDR3 nucleotides read TGTGCCAGCAGGGGCGTAGGCACCGGGGAGCTGTTTTTT.

The rearrangement uses TRBV7-2 and TRBJ1-2; 8 bases match TRBD1. The CDR3 length is 15 residues. V trimming: 4 bases; J trimming: 3 bases; junction bases outside the gene matches: 7. Germline V lookup: CDR1 SGHTA, CDR2 FQGNSA. CDR3 DNA: TGTGCCAGCAGCTACCGGGACAGGAGTGACTATGGCTACACCTTC. It yields the protein CASSYRDRSDYGYTF.

V and J are TRBV6-6 and TRBJ2-1; 7 nucleotides agree with TRBD1. The V gene end was trimmed by 6 bases and the J gene end by 13 bases; junction bases not matched to a gene: 9. CDR3 length equals 12 residues. Germline lookup yields CDR1 MNHNY and CDR2 SVGAGI (reference sequence). In DNA form, the CDR3 reads TGTGCCAGCAGAGAAGTACAGGGGATACAGTTCTTC. Translating gives CASREVQGIQFF.

The rearrangement links TRBV7-3 to TRBJ2-3; 9 positions match TRBD1. The CDR3 is 15 amino acids. CDR1 is SGHTA and CDR2 is FQGTGA in the germline V gene. The V segment lost 1 base and the J segment 1 base; nucleotides outside the gene matches: 0. The CDR3 DNA reads as TGTGCCAGCAGCTTAAGGGACAGGGGCACAGATACGCAGTATTTT. This gives the protein CASSLRDRGTDTQYF.

This clone was counted only a few times. CDR3 DNA sequence: TGCAGCGTTGATGGGGGACAGGGTACCTACGAGCAGTACTTC. Translated, it gives CSVDGGQGTYEQYF. This sequence joins TRBV29-1 and TRBJ2-7, with 9 bases fitting TRBD1. With V trimmed by 3 bases and J by 2 bases, 5 bases remained unmatched. Looked up from germline, CDR1 is SQVTM and CDR2 is ANQGSEA. The CDR3 loop spans 14 amino acids.

This rearrangement joins TRBV28 to TRBJ1-6; D not resolved. The CDR3 has 14 amino acids. V dropped 6 bases and J dropped 6 bases, with 12 bases sitting between them. In germline, CDR1 is MDHEN, CDR2 SYDVKM. CDR3 in amino acids: CASRTPHLNSPLHF. DNA for the CDR3: TGTGCCAGCAGGACACCTCACCTTAATTCACCCCTCCACTTT.

The J gene is TRBJ2-7, the V gene TRBV4-1; 7 nucleotides agree with TRBD2. CDR3 size: 14 residues. From germline, CDR1 is MGHRA and CDR2 YSYEKL. The V gene end was trimmed by 1 base and the J gene end by 7 bases; junction bases not matched to a gene: 7. The CDR3 here is CASSQGLALREQYF. CDR3 sequence (DNA): TGCGCCAGCAGCCAAGGACTAGCTTTGAGGGAGCAGTACTTC.

The chain employs TRBV2 and TRBJ2-1; D possibly corresponds to TRBD1 (6 bases). The CDR3 contains 15 residues. The V and J ends lost 4 bases and 7 bases respectively, with 17 bases between them. Germline V gives CDR1 SNHLY, CDR2 FYNNEI. The CDR3 DNA reads TGTGCCAGCAGTGCTCCGTCAGGGGCTAAAAATGAGCAGTTCTTC. This translates into CASSAPSGAKNEQFF.

V usage is TRBV10-2 and J usage is TRBJ2-3, with TRBD1 matching 7 bases. CDR1 and CDR2 from the germline V gene are WSHSY and SAAADI. The CDR3 runs to 16 residues. After removal of 8 bases from V and 2 bases from J, the junction contained 13 bases not matched to a gene. CDR3 residues: CASLRGQVDNTDTQYF. The DNA for the CDR3 is TGCGCCAGCCTGAGGGGGCAGGTGGATAACACAGATACGCAGTATTTT.

This chain joins TRBV5-6 and TRBJ2-5; no firm D call. CDR1 and CDR2 from the germline V gene are SGHDT and YYEEEE. Trimming took 2 bases from V and 3 from J, leaving 8 bases between them. CDR3 length: 13 residues. The CDR3 loop is CASSLTDKETQYF. The CDR3, as DNA: TGTGCCAGCAGCTTAACAGACAAAGAGACCCAGTACTTC.

This chain connects TRBV7-9 to TRBJ2-1, with TRBD2 matching over 7 bases. Germline CDR1 and CDR2: SEHNR and FQNEAQ (reference sequence). V dropped 3 bases and J dropped 0; count of bases not matched to a gene: 2. This CDR3 is 15 amino acids long. The CDR3: CASSFASGSYNEQFF. CDR3 in DNA: TGTGCCAGCAGCTTCGCTAGCGGCTCCTACAATGAGCAGTTCTTC.

This chain links TRBV6-1 with TRBJ2-3, with D possibly matching TRBD2 (5 bases). CDR3 length equals 16 residues. Germline V lookup: CDR1 MNHNS, CDR2 SASEGT. Trimming cost V 2 bases and J 4 bases, with 16 bases left between them. CDR3 DNA sequence: TGTGCCAGCAGTGAAAATGCGGGCGGTGAGTCAGATACGCAGTATTTT. Translation: CASSENAGGESDTQYF.

The V call is TRBV5-5, the J call TRBJ2-2, with D perhaps matching TRBD2 (5 bases). Trimming took 4 bases from V and 4 from J, leaving 11 bases between them. This CDR3 is built from 14 residues. The V gene's germline CDR1 is SGHKS and CDR2 YYEKEE (reference sequence). The CDR3 coding sequence is TGTGCCAGCAGCATCTTGGCGGGCACCGGGGAGCTGTTTTTT. Residues: CASSILAGTGELFF.

The chain is built from TRBV2 and TRBJ1-4; 7 nucleotides line up with TRBD1. The CDR3 length is 15 residues. V was pared by 6 bases and J by 8 bases, with 12 bases of the junction left unmatched. CDR1 and CDR2 from the germline V gene are SNHLY and FYNNEI. The CDR3: CASSDPRDSAEKLFF. CDR3 coding DNA: TGTGCCAGCAGCGACCCCCGGGACAGTGCCGAAAAACTGTTTTTT.

The chain links TRBV10-3 to TRBJ2-3, with 10 bases fitting TRBD2. The germline V gene has CDR1 ENHRY and CDR2 SYGVKD. The CDR3 extends over 14 amino acids. V trimming: 6 bases; J trimming: 6 bases; junction bases outside the gene matches: 6. CDR3 coding DNA: TGTGCCATCAGGGAAGCGGGGGGGTCCGATACGCAGTATTTT. It is translated as CAIREAGGSDTQYF.

A few counts support this clone. This chain uses TRBV20-1 with TRBJ1-2; D possibly corresponds to TRBD1 (5 bases). Germline loops: CDR1 DFQATT, CDR2 SNEGSKA (reference sequence). V was shortened by 3 bases and J by 0 bases, with 11 bases between the two germline ends. The CDR3 runs 14 residues. CDR3 sequence reads: CSASFPGANYGYTF. CDR3 nucleotides: TGCAGTGCTAGTTTCCCGGGGGCTAACTATGGCTACACCTTC.

This sequence joins TRBV9 and TRBJ2-3; 12 nucleotides align to TRBD2. Germline lookup yields CDR1 SGDLS and CDR2 YYNGEE. The CDR3 is 15 amino acids. With V trimmed by 4 bases and J by 7 bases, 7 bases remained unmatched. The DNA of the CDR3 is TGTGCCAGCAGCCCTAGCGGGGGGGGCACTTATACGCAGTATTTT. It specifies CASSPSGGGTYTQYF. The full variable domain, rest sourced from reference TRBV9 and TRBJ2-3, is DSGVTQTPKHLITATGQRVTLRCSPRSGDLSVYWYQQSLDQGLQFLIQYYNGEERAKGNILERFSAQQFPDLHSELNLSSLELGDSALYFCASSPSGGGTYTQYFGPGTRLTVL.

The chain couples TRBV7-2 to TRBJ1-2; maybe TRBD1 (6 bases). The CDR3 contains 16 residues. CDR1 is SGHTA and CDR2 is FQGNSA in the germline V gene. Trimming pared 5 bases from V and 5 bases from J, leaving 21 bases between. CDR3 sequence reads: CASSRSTPTGTYGYTF. CDR3 DNA sequence: TGTGCCAGCAGCCGTTCAACCCCGACAGGAACTTATGGCTACACCTTC. The whole variable domain, filled in from reference TRBV7-2 and TRBJ1-2, reads GAGVSQSPSNKVTEKGKDVELRCDPISGHTALYWYRQSLGQGLEFLIYFQGNSAPDKSGLPSDRFSAERTGGSVSTLTIQRTQQEDSAVYLCASSRSTPTGTYGYTFGSGTRLTVV.

In this sample, this clone turned up once. The chain is built from TRBV5-4 and TRBJ2-7, with TRBD1 matching 9 bases. This CDR3 comprises 13 residues. With V trimmed by 5 bases and J by 5 bases, 5 bases remained unmatched. CDR1 is SGHNT, CDR2 YYREEE, per germline (reference sequence). CDR3 sequence reads: CASRTGQGDEQYF. In DNA form, the CDR3 reads TGTGCCAGCAGGACGGGACAGGGTGACGAGCAGTACTTC. Complete variable domain (other parts from reference TRBV5-4 and TRBJ2-7): ETGVTQSPTHLIKTRGQQVTLRCSSQSGHNTVSWYQQALGQGPQFIFQYYREEENGRGNFPPRFSGLQFPNYSSELNVNALELDDSALYLCASRTGQGDEQYFGPGTRLTVT.

The chain carries TRBV10-2 and TRBJ2-1; TRBD1 agrees at 8 bases. This CDR3 has 11 residues. The V gene end was trimmed by 4 bases and the J gene end by 10 bases; junction bases not matched to a gene: 0. CDR1 is WSHSY and CDR2 is SAAADI in the germline V gene. The CDR3 nucleotides read TGCGCCAGCAGTGGGGACAGGGAGCAGTTCTTC. It is translated as CASSGDREQFF.